This T cell receptor (beta chain) was captured by sequencing in a study of beta chain features in type 1 diabetes. This CDR3 has 14 amino acids. General study points: It was among patients, rather than healthy donors, that naive, central memory and Treg TCRB repertoires appeared more similar.

The investigators reverse transcribed all of the isolated RNA, so they sequenced expressed TCRB transcripts. The protocol was immunoSEQ multiplex PCR, while the TCRdb copy is restricted to in-frame clones and leaves out a portion. The top ten hold around 0.026% of the sample, which has hundreds of thousands of clones, about 14% seen once. This clone came up a few times. The antigen remains undetermined. The TCR sequence derives from a middle-aged woman in good health. Sequenced material: naive CD4+ T cells from blood. This rearrangement joins TRBV21-1 to TRBJ2-7; TRBD1 is the table's D call and was not checked against the DNA. TRBV21-1 is recorded as a pseudogene. The CDR3 spells CASSKPLDRDEQYF. Written as DNA, the CDR3 is TGTGCCAGCAGCAAACCTTTGGACAGGGACGAGCAGTACTTC.